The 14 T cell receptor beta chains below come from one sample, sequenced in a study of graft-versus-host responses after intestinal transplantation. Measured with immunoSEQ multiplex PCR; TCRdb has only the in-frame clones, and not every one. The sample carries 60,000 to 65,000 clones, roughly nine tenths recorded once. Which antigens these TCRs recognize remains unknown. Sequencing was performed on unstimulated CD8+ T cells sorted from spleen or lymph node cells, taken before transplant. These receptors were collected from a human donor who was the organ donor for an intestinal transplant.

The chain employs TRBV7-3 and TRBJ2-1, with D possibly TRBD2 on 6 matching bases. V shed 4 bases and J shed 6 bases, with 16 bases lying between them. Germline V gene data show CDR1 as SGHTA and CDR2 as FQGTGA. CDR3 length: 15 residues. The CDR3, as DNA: TGTGCCAGCAGCTCCCCCTCGGGAGAGATCAATGAGCAGTTCTTC. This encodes CASSSPSGEINEQFF.

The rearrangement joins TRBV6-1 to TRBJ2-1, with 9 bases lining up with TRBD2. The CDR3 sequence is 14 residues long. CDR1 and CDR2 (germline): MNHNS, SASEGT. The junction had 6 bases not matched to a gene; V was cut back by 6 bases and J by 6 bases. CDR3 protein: CASRDSGSPNEQFF. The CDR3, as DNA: TGTGCCAGCAGAGATAGCGGGAGCCCCAATGAGCAGTTCTTC.

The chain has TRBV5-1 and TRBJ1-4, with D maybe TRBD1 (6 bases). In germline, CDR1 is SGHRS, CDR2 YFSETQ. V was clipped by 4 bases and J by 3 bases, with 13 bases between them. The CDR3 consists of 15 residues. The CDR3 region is CASSAWTASNEKLFF. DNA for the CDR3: TGCGCCAGCAGCGCCTGGACAGCCTCTAATGAAAAACTGTTTTTT.

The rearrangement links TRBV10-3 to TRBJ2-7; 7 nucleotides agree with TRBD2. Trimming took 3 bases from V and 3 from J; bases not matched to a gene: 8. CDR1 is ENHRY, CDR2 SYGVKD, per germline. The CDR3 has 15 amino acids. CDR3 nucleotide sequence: TGTGCCATCAGTGACGGACTAGAGTTTTTCTACGAGCAGTACTTC. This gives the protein CAISDGLEFFYEQYF.

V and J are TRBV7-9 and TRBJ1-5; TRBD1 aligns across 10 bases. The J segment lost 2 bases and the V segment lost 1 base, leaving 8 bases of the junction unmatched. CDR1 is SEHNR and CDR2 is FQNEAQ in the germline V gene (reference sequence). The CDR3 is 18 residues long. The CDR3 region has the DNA TGTGCCAGCAGCTTAGGCGGACAGGGGGGTTGGGGCAATCAGCCCCAGCATTTT. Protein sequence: CASSLGGQGGWGNQPQHF.

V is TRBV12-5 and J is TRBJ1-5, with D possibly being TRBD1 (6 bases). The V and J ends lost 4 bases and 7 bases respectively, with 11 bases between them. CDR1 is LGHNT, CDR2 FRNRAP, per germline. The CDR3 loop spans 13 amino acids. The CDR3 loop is CASGWGLGQPQHF. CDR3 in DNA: TGTGCTAGTGGTTGGGGGCTCGGACAGCCCCAGCATTTT.

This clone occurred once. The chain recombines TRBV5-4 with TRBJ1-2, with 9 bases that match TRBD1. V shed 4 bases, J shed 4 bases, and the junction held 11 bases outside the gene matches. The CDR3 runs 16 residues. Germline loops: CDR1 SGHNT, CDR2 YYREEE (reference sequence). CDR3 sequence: CASSRPGTGSGYGYTF. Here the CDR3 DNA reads TGTGCCAGCAGCCGTCCCGGGACAGGGTCTGGCTATGGCTACACCTTC.

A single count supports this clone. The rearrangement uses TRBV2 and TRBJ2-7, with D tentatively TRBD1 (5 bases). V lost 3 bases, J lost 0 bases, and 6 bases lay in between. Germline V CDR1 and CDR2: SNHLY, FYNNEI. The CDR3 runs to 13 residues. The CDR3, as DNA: TGTGCCAGCAGTGACCAGGGCTCCTACGAGCAGTACTTC. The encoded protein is CASSDQGSYEQYF.

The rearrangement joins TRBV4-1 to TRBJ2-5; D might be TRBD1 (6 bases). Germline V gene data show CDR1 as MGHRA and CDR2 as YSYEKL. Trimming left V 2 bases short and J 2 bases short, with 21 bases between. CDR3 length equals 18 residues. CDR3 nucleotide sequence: TGCGCCAGCAGCCAACCACTCATCAGGGGCTGGGGACAAGAGACCCAGTACTTC. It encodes CASSQPLIRGWGQETQYF.

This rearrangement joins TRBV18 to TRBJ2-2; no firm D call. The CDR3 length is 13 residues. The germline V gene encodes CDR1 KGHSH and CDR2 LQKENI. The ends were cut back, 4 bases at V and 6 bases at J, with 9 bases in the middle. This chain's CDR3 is CASSRGGPGELFF. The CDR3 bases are TGTGCCAGCTCACGAGGCGGCCCCGGGGAGCTGTTTTTT.

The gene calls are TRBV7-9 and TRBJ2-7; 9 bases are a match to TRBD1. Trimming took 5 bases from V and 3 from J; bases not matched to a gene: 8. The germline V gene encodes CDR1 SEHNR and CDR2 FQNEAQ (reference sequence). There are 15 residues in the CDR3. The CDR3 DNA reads TGTGCCAGCAGCCCCCCGGACAGGGGAGTCTACGAGCAGTACTTC. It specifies CASSPPDRGVYEQYF.

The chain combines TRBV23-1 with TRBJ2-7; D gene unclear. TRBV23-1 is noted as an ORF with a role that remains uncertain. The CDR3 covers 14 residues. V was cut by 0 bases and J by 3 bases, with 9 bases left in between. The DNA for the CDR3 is TGCGCCAGCAGTCAATCGAACAGCCTCTACGAGCAGTACTTC. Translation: CASSQSNSLYEQYF.

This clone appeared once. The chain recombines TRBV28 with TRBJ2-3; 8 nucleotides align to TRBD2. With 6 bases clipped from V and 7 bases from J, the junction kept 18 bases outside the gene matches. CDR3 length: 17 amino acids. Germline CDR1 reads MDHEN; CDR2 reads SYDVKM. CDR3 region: CASSPHEERELVNTQYF. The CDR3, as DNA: TGTGCCAGCAGCCCCCATGAAGAGCGGGAGTTAGTAAATACGCAGTATTTT. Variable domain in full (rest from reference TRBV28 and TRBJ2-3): DVKVTQSSRYLVKRTGEKVFLECVQDMDHENMFWYRQDPGLGLRLIYFSYDVKMKEKGDIPEGYSVSREKKERFSLILESASTNQTSMYLCASSPHEERELVNTQYFGPGTRLTVL.

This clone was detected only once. The CDR3 sequence is CASSLRVAGEEVTQYF. In DNA, the CDR3 is TGTGCCAGCAGCTTAAGGGTAGCGGGGGAGGAGGTGACCCAGTACTTC. The V call is TRBV7-9, the J call TRBJ2-5, with TRBD2 identical over 9 bases. After removal of 2 bases from V and 7 bases from J, the junction contained 11 bases not matched to a gene. The CDR3 totals 16 residues. The germline gives CDR1 SEHNR, CDR2 FQNEAQ (reference sequence).